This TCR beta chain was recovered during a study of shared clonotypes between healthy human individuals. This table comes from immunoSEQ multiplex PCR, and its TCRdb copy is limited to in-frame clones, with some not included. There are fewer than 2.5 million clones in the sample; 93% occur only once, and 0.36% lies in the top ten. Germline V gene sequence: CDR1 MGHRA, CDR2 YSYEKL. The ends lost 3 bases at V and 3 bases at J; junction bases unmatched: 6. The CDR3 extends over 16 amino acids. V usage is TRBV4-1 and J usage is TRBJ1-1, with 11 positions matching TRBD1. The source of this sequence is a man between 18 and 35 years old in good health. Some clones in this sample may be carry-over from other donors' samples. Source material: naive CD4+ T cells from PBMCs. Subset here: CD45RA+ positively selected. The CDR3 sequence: CASSHRDRGGDTEAFF. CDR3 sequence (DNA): TGCGCCAGCAGCCATCGGGACAGGGGGGGGGACACTGAAGCTTTCTTT.